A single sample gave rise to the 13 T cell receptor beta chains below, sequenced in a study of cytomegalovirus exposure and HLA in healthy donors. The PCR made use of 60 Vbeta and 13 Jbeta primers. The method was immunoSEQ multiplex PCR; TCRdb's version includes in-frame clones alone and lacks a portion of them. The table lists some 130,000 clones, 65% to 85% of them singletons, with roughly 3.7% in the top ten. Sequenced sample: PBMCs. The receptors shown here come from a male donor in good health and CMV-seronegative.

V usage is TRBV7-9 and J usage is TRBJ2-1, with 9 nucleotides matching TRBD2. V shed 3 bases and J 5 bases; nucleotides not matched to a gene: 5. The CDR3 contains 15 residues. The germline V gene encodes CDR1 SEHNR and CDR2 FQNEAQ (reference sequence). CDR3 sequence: CASSFPSGENNEQFF. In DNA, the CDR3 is TGTGCCAGCAGCTTTCCTAGCGGGGAGAACAATGAGCAGTTCTTC.

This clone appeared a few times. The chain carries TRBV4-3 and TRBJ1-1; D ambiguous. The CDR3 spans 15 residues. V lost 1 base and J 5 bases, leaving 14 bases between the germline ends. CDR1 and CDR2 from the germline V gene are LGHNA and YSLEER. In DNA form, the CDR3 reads TGCGCCAGCAGCCAAGGACGGGTCGTACAAACTGAAGCTTTCTTT. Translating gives CASSQGRVVQTEAFF.

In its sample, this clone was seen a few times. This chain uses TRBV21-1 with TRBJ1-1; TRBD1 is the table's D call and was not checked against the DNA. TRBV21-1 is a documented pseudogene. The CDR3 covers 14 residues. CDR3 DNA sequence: TGTGCCAGCAGCAACGGACAGGTGAAAATGGAAGCTTTCTTT. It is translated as CASSNGQVKMEAFF.

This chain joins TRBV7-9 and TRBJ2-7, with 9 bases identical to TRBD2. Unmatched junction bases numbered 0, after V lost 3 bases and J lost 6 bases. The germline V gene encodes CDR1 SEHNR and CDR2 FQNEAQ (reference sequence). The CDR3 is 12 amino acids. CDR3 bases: TGTGCCAGCAGCTTTAGCGGGGGCGAGCAGTACTTC. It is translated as CASSFSGGEQYF.

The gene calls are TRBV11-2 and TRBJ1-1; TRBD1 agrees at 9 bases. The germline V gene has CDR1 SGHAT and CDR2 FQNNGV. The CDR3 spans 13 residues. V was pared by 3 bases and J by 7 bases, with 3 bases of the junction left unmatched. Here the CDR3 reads CASSFTTGGEAFF. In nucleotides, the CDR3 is TGTGCCAGCAGCTTTACGACAGGGGGTGAAGCTTTCTTT.

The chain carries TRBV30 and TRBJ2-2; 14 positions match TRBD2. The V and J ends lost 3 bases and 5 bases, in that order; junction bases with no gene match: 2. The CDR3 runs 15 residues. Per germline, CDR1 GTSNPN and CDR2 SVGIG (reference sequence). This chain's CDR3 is CAWSRLAGGTGELFF. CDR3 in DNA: TGTGCCTGGAGCCGACTAGCGGGAGGGACCGGGGAGCTGTTTTTT. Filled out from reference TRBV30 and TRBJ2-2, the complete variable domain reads SQTIHQWPATLVQPVGSPLSLECTVEGTSNPNLYWYRQAAGRGLQLLFYSVGIGQISSEVPQNLSASRPQDRQFILSSKKLLLSDSGFYLCAWSRLAGGTGELFFGEGSRLTVL.

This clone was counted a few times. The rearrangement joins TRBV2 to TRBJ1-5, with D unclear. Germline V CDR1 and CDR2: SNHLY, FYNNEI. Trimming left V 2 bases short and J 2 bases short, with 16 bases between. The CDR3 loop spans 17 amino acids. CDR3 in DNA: TGTGCCAGCAGTGAACGGAGGGTCCGGATAGGCAATCAGCCCCAGCATTTT. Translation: CASSERRVRIGNQPQHF. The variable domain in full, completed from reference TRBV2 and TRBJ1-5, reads EPEVTQTPSHQVTQMGQEVILRCVPISNHLYFYWYRQILGQKVEFLVSFYNNEISEKSEIFDDQFSVERPDGSNFTLKIRSTKLEDSAMYFCASSERRVRIGNQPQHFGDGTRLSIL.

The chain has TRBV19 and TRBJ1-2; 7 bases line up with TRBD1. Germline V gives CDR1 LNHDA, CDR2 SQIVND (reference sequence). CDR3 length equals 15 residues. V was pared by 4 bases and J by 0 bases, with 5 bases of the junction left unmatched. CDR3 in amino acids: CASSRTGVPNYGYTF. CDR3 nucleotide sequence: TGTGCCAGTAGTAGGACAGGCGTTCCTAACTATGGCTACACCTTC.

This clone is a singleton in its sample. The CDR3 nucleotides read TGCGCCAGCAGCTCCTCCGGGACAGGGACCTACAATGAGCAGTTCTTC. This encodes CASSSSGTGTYNEQFF. V gene TRBV5-1 combines with J gene TRBJ2-1, with 9 positions matching TRBD1. V was clipped by 3 bases and J by 2 bases; unmatched bases: 6. CDR1 is SGHRS and CDR2 is YFSETQ in the germline V gene. The CDR3 has 16 residues.

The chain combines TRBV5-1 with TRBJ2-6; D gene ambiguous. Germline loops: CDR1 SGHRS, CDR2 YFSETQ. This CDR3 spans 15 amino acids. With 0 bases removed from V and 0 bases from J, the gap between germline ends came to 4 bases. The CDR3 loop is CASSLGPSGANVLTF. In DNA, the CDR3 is TGCGCCAGCAGCTTGGGGCCCTCTGGGGCCAACGTCCTGACTTTC.

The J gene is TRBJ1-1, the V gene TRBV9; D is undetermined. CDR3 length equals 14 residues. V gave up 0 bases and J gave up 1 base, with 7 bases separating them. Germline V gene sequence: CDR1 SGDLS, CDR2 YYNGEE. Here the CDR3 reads CASSVVPGNTEAFF. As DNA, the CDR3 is TGTGCCAGCAGCGTAGTCCCGGGGAACACTGAAGCTTTCTTT.

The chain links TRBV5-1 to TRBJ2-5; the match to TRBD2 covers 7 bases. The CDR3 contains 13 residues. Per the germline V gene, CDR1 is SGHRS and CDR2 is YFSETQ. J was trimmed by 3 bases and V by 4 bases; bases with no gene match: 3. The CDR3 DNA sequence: TGCGCCAGCAGCCCGGGAGGAAAAGAGACCCAGTACTTC. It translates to CASSPGGKETQYF. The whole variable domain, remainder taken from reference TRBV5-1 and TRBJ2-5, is KAGVTQTPRYLIKTRGQQVTLSCSPISGHRSVSWYQQTPGQGLQFLFEYFSETQRNKGNFPGRFSGRQFSNSRSEMNVSTLELGDSALYLCASSPGGKETQYFGPGTRLLVL.

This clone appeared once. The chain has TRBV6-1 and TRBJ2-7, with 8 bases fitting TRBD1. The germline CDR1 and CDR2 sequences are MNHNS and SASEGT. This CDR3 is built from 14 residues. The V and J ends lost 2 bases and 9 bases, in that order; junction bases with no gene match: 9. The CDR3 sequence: CASSESSAGGRQYF. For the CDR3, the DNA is TGTGCCAGCAGTGAATCCTCGGCAGGGGGCCGGCAGTACTTC.